This T cell receptor beta chain was recovered during a study of circulating and synovial CD4+ cells in juvenile arthritis. The assay was immunoSEQ multiplex PCR, and TCRdb's table has in-frame clones only and misses some. Of fewer than 35,000 clones in the sample, 95% are singletons; the top ten hold under 0.2%. Germline V gene data show CDR1 as SGHRS and CDR2 as YFSETQ. The CDR3 is made up of 15 amino acids. V lost 3 bases to trimming and J lost 7 bases, with 19 bases between them. The specimen sequenced was CD4+ T cells from blood. The chain joins TRBV5-1 to TRBJ1-1; weak D call: TRBD1 (5 bases). The TCR was taken from a human donor with juvenile idiopathic arthritis. Written as DNA, the CDR3 is TGCGCCAGCAGCTCTAATCTCGGCAGGGAAGGTGAAGCTTTCTTT. Protein: CASSSNLGREGEAFF. Filled out from reference TRBV5-1 and TRBJ1-1, the complete variable domain reads KAGVTQTPRYLIKTRGQQVTLSCSPISGHRSVSWYQQTPGQGLQFLFEYFSETQRNKGNFPGRFSGRQFSNSRSEMNVSTLELGDSALYLCASSSNLGREGEAFFGQGTRLTVV.